The 24 T cell receptor beta chains listed next were all sequenced from one sample in a study of shared clonotypes between healthy human individuals. The assay was immunoSEQ multiplex PCR, and TCRdb's table has in-frame clones only and misses some. The sample has about 2.2 million clones, around 93% seen once. The naive CD8 fraction comprised CD45RO-negative cells positively selected for CCR7 and excluded terminally differentiated effector memory CD45RA+ cells. Sequenced: naive CD8+ T cells from PBMCs. The receptors stem from a man younger than 30 in good health. Some clones in this sample may be carry-over from other donors' samples.

The J gene is TRBJ1-1, the V gene TRBV7-6, with D perhaps TRBD1 (5 bases). Germline V gene lookup returns CDR1 SGHVS and CDR2 FNYEAQ. Trimming removed 1 base at V and 5 bases at J, with 14 bases between. The CDR3 consists of 15 residues. CDR3 in DNA: TGTGCCAGCAGCTTAGACGCGCAAGAGGGGACTGAAGCTTTCTTT. Its protein is CASSLDAQEGTEAFF.

The gene calls are TRBV14 and TRBJ2-2, with 8 bases fitting TRBD1. The germline V gene encodes CDR1 SGHDN and CDR2 FVKESK. V was pared by 4 bases and J by 6 bases, with 4 bases of the junction left unmatched. The CDR3 is 14 residues long. Here the CDR3 reads CASSLAQGAGELFF. CDR3 sequence (DNA): TGTGCCAGCAGCCTAGCACAGGGGGCCGGGGAGCTGTTTTTT.

The V gene is TRBV4-1, the J gene TRBJ2-1; 8 bases line up with TRBD1. The germline V gene has CDR1 MGHRA and CDR2 YSYEKL. V was clipped by 5 bases and J by 3 bases; unmatched bases: 12. CDR3 size: 17 residues. The CDR3 region is CASSSDRASSSYNEQFF. Here the CDR3 DNA reads TGCGCCAGCAGCTCGGACAGGGCGTCGAGTAGCTACAATGAGCAGTTCTTC.

The chain carries TRBV7-6 and TRBJ1-5; D not resolved. Deletions cut 2 bases from V and 4 bases from J, with 9 bases between. The CDR3 runs to 14 residues. Per the germline V gene, CDR1 is SGHVS and CDR2 is FNYEAQ. The CDR3 reads CASSLNHENQPQHF. The DNA of the CDR3 is TGTGCCAGCAGCTTAAATCACGAGAATCAGCCCCAGCATTTT.

This chain joins TRBV7-8 and TRBJ2-1; D is tentatively TRBD1 or TRBD2 (7 bases each). Germline-derived CDR1 and CDR2 are SGHVS and FQNEAQ. This CDR3 has 14 amino acids. Trimming pared 4 bases from V and 7 bases from J, leaving 14 bases between. CDR3 sequence: CASSWGGGWNEQFF. In nucleotides, the CDR3 is TGTGCCAGCAGCTGGGGAGGGGGCTGGAATGAGCAGTTCTTC.

J is TRBJ2-1 and V is TRBV29-1; no clear D gene. The CDR3 is 13 amino acids. The V end was cut by 7 bases, the J end by 4 bases, with 14 bases between. Germline CDR1 and CDR2: SQVTM and ANQGSEA. The CDR3 nucleotides read TGCAGCGCCTTCCTTGCAGCATACAATGAGCAGTTCTTC. Protein product: CSAFLAAYNEQFF.

This chain uses TRBV10-3 with TRBJ1-3; tentative D call: TRBD1 (5 bases). The CDR3 totals 14 residues. The V end was cut by 1 base, the J end by 1 base, with 5 bases between. The germline gives CDR1 ENHRY, CDR2 SYGVKD. The CDR3 protein is CAISEWGSGNTIYF. The CDR3 DNA sequence: TGTGCCATCAGTGAGTGGGGGTCTGGAAACACCATATATTTT.

The chain carries TRBV5-1 and TRBJ2-2, with a tentative D call TRBD1 (6 bases). V lost 5 bases to trimming and J lost 0 bases, with 17 bases between them. The CDR3 spans 17 residues. In germline, CDR1 is SGHRS, CDR2 YFSETQ. CDR3 sequence reads: CASRWDTSSANTGELFF. CDR3 in DNA: TGCGCCAGCAGATGGGACACAAGTTCCGCGAACACCGGGGAGCTGTTTTTT.

The chain has TRBV7-2 and TRBJ2-3; TRBD1 matches 9 bases. Trimming at V came to 4 bases and at J to 5 bases, leaving 7 bases not matched to a gene. There are 15 residues in the CDR3. The germline CDR1 and CDR2 sequences are SGHTA and FQGNSA. CDR3 in DNA: TGTGCCAGCAGCTACACGGGACAGGGAATAGATACGCAGTATTTT. Its translation: CASSYTGQGIDTQYF.

CDR3 residues: CASSLAGGNYEQYF. The CDR3 DNA sequence: TGTGCCAGCAGCTTAGCGGGAGGCAACTACGAGCAGTACTTC. The chain is built from TRBV11-1 and TRBJ2-7; D might be TRBD2 (6 bases). This CDR3 spans 14 amino acids. V lost 0 bases and J lost 3, with 9 bases in between. Looked up from germline, CDR1 is SGHAT and CDR2 is FQDESV (reference sequence).

The J gene is TRBJ2-1, the V gene TRBV5-4; 7 bases match TRBD2. Trimming took 8 bases from V and 2 from J; bases not matched to a gene: 7. This CDR3 contains 14 residues. Germline V gene lookup returns CDR1 SGHNT and CDR2 YYREEE (reference sequence). The CDR3 bases are TGTGCCAGTCGAACCAGCGGGACCTACAATGAGCAGTTCTTC. Its translation: CASRTSGTYNEQFF.

This chain joins TRBV11-1 and TRBJ1-1, with D tentatively TRBD1 (5 bases). In germline, CDR1 is SGHAT, CDR2 FQDESV (reference sequence). This CDR3 contains 15 residues. V shed 6 bases and J shed 8 bases, with 22 bases lying between them. CDR3 sequence (DNA): TGTGCCAGCAGGAGACTCGGGGGGGAGAAAGGAGAAGCTTTCTTT. Its translation is CASRRLGGEKGEAFF. Supplemented by reference TRBV11-1 and TRBJ1-1, the full variable domain reads EAEVAQSPRYKITEKSQAVAFWCDPISGHATLYWYRQILGQGPELLVQFQDESVVDDSQLPKDRFSAERLKGVDSTLKIQPAELGDSAMYLCASRRLGGEKGEAFFGQGTRLTVV.

The V call is TRBV18, the J call TRBJ2-7; 8 bases agree with TRBD1. Germline V gene sequence: CDR1 KGHSH, CDR2 LQKENI. Losses at the gene ends were 6 bases for V and 0 bases for J; bases not matched to a gene: 22. This CDR3 region has 20 residues. The DNA of the CDR3 is TGTGCCAGCTCCCACTTACAGGGGGAAAAGCCTCACGGGATCTCCTACGAGCAGTACTTC. It yields the protein CASSHLQGEKPHGISYEQYF.

The sample holds a few counts of this clone. This sample also contains other DNA sequences that code for the same CDR3. The chain combines TRBV28 with TRBJ1-5; 7 nucleotides line up with TRBD1. With V trimmed by 6 bases and J by 3 bases, 5 bases remained unmatched. This CDR3 contains 14 residues. The germline gives CDR1 MDHEN, CDR2 SYDVKM. DNA of the CDR3: TGTGCCAGCAGCCACAGGGGTTCCAATCAGCCCCAGCATTTT. This codes for CASSHRGSNQPQHF.

J is TRBJ2-7 and V is TRBV29-1; D call uncertain. The germline V and J ends were trimmed by 4 bases and 1 base, with 11 bases remaining between them. This CDR3 spans 13 amino acids. Germline V lookup: CDR1 SQVTM, CDR2 ANQGSEA. The CDR3 sequence is CSVGPRRSYEQYF. In DNA, the CDR3 is TGCAGCGTTGGACCGCGTAGATCCTACGAGCAGTACTTC.

CDR3: CASSRQGLNTEAFF. CDR3 bases: TGTGCCAGCAGCCGACAGGGTTTGAACACTGAAGCTTTCTTT. The chain uses TRBV27 and TRBJ1-1, with 7 bases identical to TRBD1. Germline V gene lookup returns CDR1 MNHEY and CDR2 SMNVEV (reference sequence). J gave up 0 bases and V 6 bases, and 4 bases lay outside the gene matches. The CDR3 runs to 14 residues.

V is TRBV28 and J is TRBJ2-7; D perhaps matches TRBD1 (5 bases). The CDR3 has 14 amino acids. In germline, CDR1 is MDHEN, CDR2 SYDVKM. The V gene lost 3 bases and the J gene lost 2 bases, with 11 bases spanning the gap. Written as DNA, the CDR3 is TGTGCCAGCAGTTTCAACACAGGAACCTACGAGCAGTACTTC. This sequence encodes CASSFNTGTYEQYF. The entire variable domain, with the rest obtained from reference TRBV28 and TRBJ2-7, is as follows: DVKVTQSSRYLVKRTGEKVFLECVQDMDHENMFWYRQDPGLGLRLIYFSYDVKMKEKGDIPEGYSVSREKKERFSLILESASTNQTSMYLCASSFNTGTYEQYFGPGTRLTVT.

The rearrangement links TRBV9 to TRBJ2-7; tentative D call: TRBD2 (6 bases). This CDR3 has 15 amino acids. Germline values: CDR1 SGDLS, CDR2 YYNGEE. V lost 0 bases, J lost 2 bases, and 12 bases lay in between. The CDR3 sequence is CASSVAVGGTYEQYF. The CDR3 coding sequence is TGTGCCAGCAGCGTAGCGGTGGGAGGCACCTACGAGCAGTACTTC.

The chain has TRBV28 and TRBJ1-1, with 7 bases matching TRBD1. Per germline, CDR1 MDHEN and CDR2 SYDVKM. J was trimmed by 5 bases and V by 2 bases; bases with no gene match: 8. The CDR3 covers 15 residues. CDR3 bases: TGTGCCAGCAGTTTAGAGACAGGGTGGTTAACTGAAGCTTTCTTT. This encodes CASSLETGWLTEAFF.

V gene TRBV10-3 combines with J gene TRBJ1-1, with D possibly being TRBD1 (5 bases). The CDR3 is made up of 11 amino acids. Trimming stripped 7 bases from V and 7 bases from J, with 10 bases between. CDR1 and CDR2 (germline): ENHRY, SYGVKD. CDR3 protein: CAIMVGGEAFF. CDR3 DNA sequence: TGTGCCATCATGGTCGGGGGTGAAGCTTTCTTT.

V is TRBV25-1 and J is TRBJ2-1; D remains ambiguous. The length of the CDR3 is 15 residues. V gave up 2 bases and J gave up 4 bases, with 12 bases separating them. Germline V CDR1 and CDR2: MGHDK, SYGVNS. CDR3 DNA: TGTGCCAGCAGTGAACGGTGGACCGCGTACAATGAGCAGTTCTTC. Translation gives CASSERWTAYNEQFF.

Of note for this clone: Other DNA sequences in the same sample also yield this CDR3. The rearrangement joins TRBV27 to TRBJ2-2; D is unresolved. Trimming removed 2 bases from V and 0 bases from J, with 4 bases in between. There are 14 residues in the CDR3. Germline V gene data show CDR1 as MNHEY and CDR2 as SMNVEV (reference sequence). The CDR3 here is CASSLAANTGELFF. Here the CDR3 DNA reads TGTGCCAGCAGTTTAGCCGCGAACACCGGGGAGCTGTTTTTT.

The chain links TRBV7-2 to TRBJ2-3; 12 nucleotides match TRBD2. V lost 2 bases to trimming and J lost 0 bases; unmatched junction nucleotides: 3. From germline, CDR1 is SGHTA and CDR2 FQGNSA. This CDR3 contains 17 residues. CDR3 bases: TGTGCCAGCAGCTTACTACTAGCGGGAGGTAGCACAGATACGCAGTATTTT. It yields the protein CASSLLLAGGSTDTQYF.

The chain combines TRBV13 with TRBJ2-6; 7 bases map to TRBD2. With 1 base clipped from V and 15 bases from J, the junction kept 15 bases outside the gene matches. Germline V gives CDR1 PRHDT, CDR2 FYEKMQ (reference sequence). The CDR3 runs 16 residues. The CDR3, as DNA: TGTGCCAGCAGCTTAGCCGCGGGAGCCTCCTTCGGGGCCCTGACTTTC. It translates to CASSLAAGASFGALTF.